These T cell receptor beta chains were read from a single sample in a study of T-cell reconstitution after alpha-beta-depleted transplantation in children. TCRdb re-called the PCR reads with MiXCR, one entry per CDR3 protein. The sample holds about 610,000 distinct CDR3 sequences, 25% to 30% seen once. The input for sequencing was PBMCs, taken before TCRalphabeta/CD19-depleted stem cell transplant. All receptors come from a boy under three years old with Wiskott-Aldrich syndrome, due to receive a stem cell transplant. Both conserved end residues are part of each CDR3. The D gene is left open where the match is weak. Only part of the rows carry a size: once, few, many, or a class if the clone is expanded.

d_gene	v_gene	abundance	j_gene	CDR3aa	CDR3nt
NA	TRBV7-2	few	TRBJ2-2	CASSLSASAPGELFF	TGTGCCAGCAGCTTAAGCGCGAGCGCCCCCGGGGAGCTGTTTTTT
NA	TRBV5-1	NA	TRBJ2-2	CASSLAGPREGGSGELFF	TGCGCCAGCAGCTTGGCCGGGCCTAGAGAAGGGGGATCCGGGGAGCTGTTTTTT
NA	TRBV20-1	few	TRBJ2-7	CSARGTHSYEQYF	TGCAGTGCTAGAGGGACTCACTCCTACGAGCAGTACTTC
NA	TRBV4-2	NA	TRBJ1-1	CASSPGQSEAFF	TGTGCCAGCAGCCCAGGACAGTCTGAAGCTTTCTTT
TRBD2	TRBV20-1	few	TRBJ2-5	CSAVTSGASVSGTQYF	TGCAGTGCGGTGACTAGCGGAGCCAGCGTGTCCGGGACCCAGTACTTC
NA	TRBV12-3/TRBV12-4	few	TRBJ2-5	CASSSSPRETQYF	TGTGCCAGCAGCTCCTCTCCGAGAGAGACCCAGTACTTC
TRBD2	TRBV20-1	NA	TRBJ2-1	CSARLAGTSGRSGTYNEQFF	TGCAGTGCTAGATTAGCTGGGACTAGCGGGAGATCTGGCACGTACAATGAGCAGTTCTTC
TRBD1	TRBV5-1	few	TRBJ2-5	CASSLRDRAYQETQYF	TGCGCCAGCAGCCTCCGGGACAGGGCCTATCAAGAGACCCAGTACTTC
TRBD2	TRBV6-2/TRBV6-3	NA	TRBJ2-7	CASSYSRELSYEQYF	TGTGCCAGCAGTTACTCGCGGGAGCTCTCCTACGAGCAGTACTTC
TRBD2	TRBV19	few	TRBJ2-1	CASRLAGKGYNEQFF	TGTGCCAGTAGATTAGCGGGAAAGGGCTACAATGAGCAGTTCTTC
TRBD1	TRBV5-1	NA	TRBJ2-1	CASSPRDRGPNEQFF	TGCGCCAGCAGCCCCCGGGACAGGGGCCCCAATGAGCAGTTCTTC
NA	TRBV3-1	NA	TRBJ1-1	CASSQRTPMNTEAFF	TGTGCCAGCAGCCAAAGGACACCGATGAACACTGAAGCTTTCTTT
NA	TRBV7-6	NA	TRBJ1-3	CASSLATALSGNTIYF	TGTGCCAGCAGCTTAGCGACCGCGCTCTCTGGAAACACCATATATTTT
TRBD1	TRBV24-1	NA	TRBJ1-4	CATSDGATGGGLEKLFF	TGTGCCACCAGTGATGGGGCCACAGGGGGAGGGCTTGAAAAACTGTTTTTT
TRBD1	TRBV12-3/TRBV12-4	few	TRBJ2-1	CASSLGQGGHNEQFF	TGTGCCAGCAGCCTCGGACAGGGGGGCCACAATGAGCAGTTCTTC
TRBD1	TRBV12-3/TRBV12-4	NA	TRBJ1-6	CASSLTGSNSPLHF	TGTGCCAGCAGCCTGACAGGGTCCAATTCACCCCTCCACTTT
NA	TRBV6-5	once	TRBJ1-2	CASSYKDSSYGYTF	TGTGCCAGCAGTTACAAGGACAGTTCCTATGGCTACACCTTC
TRBD2	TRBV18	NA	TRBJ2-2	CASSPRGSGTTGELFF	TGTGCCAGCTCACCACGCGGTAGCGGGACAACCGGGGAGCTGTTTTTT
TRBD2	TRBV4-1	few	TRBJ2-7	CASSHRGASGSYEQYF	TGCGCCAGCAGCCACCGCGGAGCTAGCGGGTCCTACGAGCAGTACTTC
NA	TRBV12-3/TRBV12-4	few	TRBJ2-7	CASSFLQGGYEQYF	TGTGCCAGCAGTTTCTTGCAGGGCGGCTACGAGCAGTACTTC
TRBD2	TRBV11-2	few	TRBJ2-1	CASSPRTAGASYNEQFF	TGTGCCAGCAGCCCTCGTACAGCGGGGGCCTCCTACAATGAGCAGTTCTTC
TRBD1	TRBV3-1	few	TRBJ2-4	CASSQARTGSGAKNIQYF	TGTGCCAGCAGCCAAGCCCGGACAGGGTCCGGGGCCAAAAACATTCAGTACTTC
NA	TRBV12-3/TRBV12-4	few	TRBJ2-2	CASSVRNTGELFF	TGTGCCAGCAGTGTAAGGAACACCGGGGAGCTGTTTTTT
NA	TRBV6-1	few	TRBJ1-5	CASRKETTGLPNQPQHF	TGTGCCAGCAGGAAAGAAACAACAGGGCTACCTAATCAGCCCCAGCATTTT
TRBD2	TRBV10-3	NA	TRBJ2-7	CAISESGLAGKGEQYF	TGTGCCATCAGTGAGTCGGGACTAGCGGGAAAAGGAGAGCAGTACTTC
TRBD2	TRBV7-6	few	TRBJ2-7	CASSPGLAGASSYEQYF	TGTGCCAGCAGCCCCGGACTAGCGGGTGCTAGCTCCTACGAGCAGTACTTC